Detailed here is one T cell receptor beta chain. No antigen is known for it. Purity exceeded 95% in all sorted populations. TCRB transcripts that were expressed got sequenced, as all of the isolated RNA had been reverse transcribed. Clones were sequenced by immunoSEQ multiplex PCR, and TCRdb holds only the in-frame ones, with some missing. Of roughly 240,000 clones detected, under 70% appear once; the ten largest clones hold around 0.05%. This sample was included in a study of beta chain features in type 1 diabetes. The study, taken as a whole, reports: Type 1 diabetes patients had fewer VDJ junction insertions and more deletions. Patients' naive, central memory and Treg TCRB repertoires seemed closer to one another than those of healthy donors.

The sequencing sample was made of naive CD4+ T cells from blood. The sequence was obtained from a man aged 30 to 45 in good health.

The CDR3 loop is CASSLRLASYNEQFF. The DNA for the CDR3 is TGTGCCAGCAGTCTTCGACTAGCGAGTTACAATGAGCAGTTCTTC. The chain uses TRBV11-2 and TRBJ2-1; 8 bases align to TRBD2. The germline CDR1 and CDR2 sequences are SGHAT and FQNNGV. CDR3 length equals 15 residues. The V gene end was trimmed by 6 bases and the J gene end by 4 bases; junction bases not matched to a gene: 8.